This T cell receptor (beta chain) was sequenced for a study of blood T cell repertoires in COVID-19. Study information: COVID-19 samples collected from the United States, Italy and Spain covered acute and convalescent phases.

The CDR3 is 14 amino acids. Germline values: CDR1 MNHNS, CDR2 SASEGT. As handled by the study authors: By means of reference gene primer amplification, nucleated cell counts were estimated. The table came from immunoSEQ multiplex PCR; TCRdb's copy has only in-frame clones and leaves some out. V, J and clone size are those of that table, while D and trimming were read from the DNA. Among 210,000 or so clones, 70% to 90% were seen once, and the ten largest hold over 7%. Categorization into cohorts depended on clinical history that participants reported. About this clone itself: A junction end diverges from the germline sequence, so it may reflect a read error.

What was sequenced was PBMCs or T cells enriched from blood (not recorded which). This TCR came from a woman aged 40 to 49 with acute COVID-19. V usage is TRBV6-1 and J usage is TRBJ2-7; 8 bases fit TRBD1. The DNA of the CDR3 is TGTGCCAGCACTGAAGACAGGGGAGCCTACGAGCAGTACTTC. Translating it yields CASTEDRGAYEQYF.